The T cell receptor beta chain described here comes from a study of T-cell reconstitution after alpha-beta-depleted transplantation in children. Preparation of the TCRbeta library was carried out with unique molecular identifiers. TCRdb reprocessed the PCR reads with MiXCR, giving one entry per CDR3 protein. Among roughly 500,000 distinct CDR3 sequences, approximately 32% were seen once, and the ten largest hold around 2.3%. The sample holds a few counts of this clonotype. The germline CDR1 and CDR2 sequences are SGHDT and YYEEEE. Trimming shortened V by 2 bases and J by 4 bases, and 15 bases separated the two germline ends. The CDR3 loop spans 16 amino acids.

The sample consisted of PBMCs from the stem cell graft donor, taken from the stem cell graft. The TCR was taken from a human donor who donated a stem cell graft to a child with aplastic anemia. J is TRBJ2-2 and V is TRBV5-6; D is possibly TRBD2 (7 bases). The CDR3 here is CASSLLTGGPTGELFF. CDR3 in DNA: TGTGCCAGCAGCTTACTGACCGGGGGGCCCACCGGGGAGCTGTTTTTT.